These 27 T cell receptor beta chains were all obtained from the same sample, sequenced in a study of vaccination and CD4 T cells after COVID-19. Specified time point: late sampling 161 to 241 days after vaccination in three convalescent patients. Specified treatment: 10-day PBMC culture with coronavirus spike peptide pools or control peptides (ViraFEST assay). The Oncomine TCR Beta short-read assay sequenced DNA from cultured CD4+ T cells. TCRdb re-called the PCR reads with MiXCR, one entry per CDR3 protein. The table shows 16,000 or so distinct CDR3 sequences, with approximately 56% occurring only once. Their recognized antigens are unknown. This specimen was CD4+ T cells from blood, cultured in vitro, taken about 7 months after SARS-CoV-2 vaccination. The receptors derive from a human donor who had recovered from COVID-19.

The CDR3 nucleotides read TGCAGTGCTAGAGACCCACAGGGGGCAGGGGAGACCCAGTACTTC. This sequence encodes CSARDPQGAGETQYF. This chain uses TRBV20-1 with TRBJ2-5; 9 bases map to TRBD1. This CDR3 has 15 amino acids. Germline V gene lookup returns CDR1 DFQATT and CDR2 SNEGSKA (reference sequence). V lost 0 bases to trimming and J lost 5 bases; unmatched junction nucleotides: 7.

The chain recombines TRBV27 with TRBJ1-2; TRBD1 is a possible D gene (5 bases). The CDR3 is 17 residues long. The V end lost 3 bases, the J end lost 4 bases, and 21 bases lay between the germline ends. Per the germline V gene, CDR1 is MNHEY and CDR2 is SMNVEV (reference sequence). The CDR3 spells CASSFLTRDVTFYGYTF. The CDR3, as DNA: TGTGCCAGCAGTTTCCTAACCCGGGACGTAACGTTCTATGGCTACACCTTC.

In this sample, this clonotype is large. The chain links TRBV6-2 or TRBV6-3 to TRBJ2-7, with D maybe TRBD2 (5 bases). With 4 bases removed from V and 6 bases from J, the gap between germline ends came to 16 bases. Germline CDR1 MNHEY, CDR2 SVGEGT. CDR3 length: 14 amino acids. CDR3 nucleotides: TGTGCCAGCAGTTGGGCGTCCTTTGAGGGCGAGCAGTACTTC. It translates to CASSWASFEGEQYF.

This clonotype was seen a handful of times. The CDR3 here is CASSTGTTTDTQYF. CDR3 DNA sequence: TGTGCCAGCAGCACCGGGACTACCACAGATACGCAGTATTTT. The V and J genes are TRBV5-8 and TRBJ2-3, with TRBD2 matching 7 bases. In germline, CDR1 is SGHTS, CDR2 YDEGEE. The CDR3 totals 14 residues. The junction had 4 bases not matched to a gene; V was cut back by 4 bases and J by 2 bases.

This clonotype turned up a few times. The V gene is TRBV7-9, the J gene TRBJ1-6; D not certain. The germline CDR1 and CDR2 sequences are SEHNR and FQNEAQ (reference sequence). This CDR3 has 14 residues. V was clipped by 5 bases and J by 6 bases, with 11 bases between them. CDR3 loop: CASSLPASNSPLHF. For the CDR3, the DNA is TGTGCCAGCAGCCTCCCGGCGTCTAATTCACCCCTCCACTTT.

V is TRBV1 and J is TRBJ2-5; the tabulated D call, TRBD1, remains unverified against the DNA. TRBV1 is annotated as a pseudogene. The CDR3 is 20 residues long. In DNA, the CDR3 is TGCACCAGCAGCCAAGCTGGCTGTATCCCGACGACCAGCCGGCTTGAGACCCAGTACTTC. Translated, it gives CTSSQAGCIPTTSRLETQYF.

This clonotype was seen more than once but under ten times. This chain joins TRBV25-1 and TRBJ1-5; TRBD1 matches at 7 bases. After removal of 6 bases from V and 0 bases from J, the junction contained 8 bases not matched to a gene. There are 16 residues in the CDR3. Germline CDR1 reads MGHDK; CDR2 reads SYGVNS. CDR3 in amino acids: CASSRGGLGSNQPQHF. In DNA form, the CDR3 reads TGTGCCAGCAGCAGGGGGGGCTTGGGTAGCAATCAGCCCCAGCATTTT. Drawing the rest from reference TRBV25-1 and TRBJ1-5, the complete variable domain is EADIYQTPRYLVIGTGKKITLECSQTMGHDKMYWYQQDPGMELHLIHYSYGVNSTEKGDLSSESTVSRIRTEHFPLTLESARPSHTSQYLCASSRGGLGSNQPQHFGDGTRLSIL.

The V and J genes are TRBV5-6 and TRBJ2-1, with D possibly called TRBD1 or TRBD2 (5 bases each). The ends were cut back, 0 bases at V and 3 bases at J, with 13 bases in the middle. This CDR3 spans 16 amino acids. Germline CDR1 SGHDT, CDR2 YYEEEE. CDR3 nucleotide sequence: TGTGCCAGCAGCTTGGGGGAAGGGACGGTCTACAATGAGCAGTTCTTC. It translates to CASSLGEGTVYNEQFF.

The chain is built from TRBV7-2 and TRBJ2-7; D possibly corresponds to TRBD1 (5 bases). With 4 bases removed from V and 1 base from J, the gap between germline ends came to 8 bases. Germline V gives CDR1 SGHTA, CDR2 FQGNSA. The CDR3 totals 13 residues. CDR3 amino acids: CASSSRQSYEQYF. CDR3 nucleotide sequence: TGTGCCAGCAGCTCTCGACAGTCCTACGAGCAGTACTTC.

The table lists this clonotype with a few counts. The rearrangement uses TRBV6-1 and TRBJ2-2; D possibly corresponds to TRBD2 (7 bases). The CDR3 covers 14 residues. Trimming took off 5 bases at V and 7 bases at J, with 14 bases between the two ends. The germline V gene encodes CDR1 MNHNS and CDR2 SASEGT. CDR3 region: CASSPPGGRGELFF. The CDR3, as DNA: TGTGCCAGCAGTCCCCCGGGGGGCCGCGGGGAGCTGTTTTTT.

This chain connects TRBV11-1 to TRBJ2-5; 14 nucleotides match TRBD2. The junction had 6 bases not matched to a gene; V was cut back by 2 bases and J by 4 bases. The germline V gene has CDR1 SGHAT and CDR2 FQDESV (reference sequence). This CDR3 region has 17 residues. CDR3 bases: TGTGCCAGCAGCTTAAGACTAGCGGGGGGGCGTCCAGAGACCCAGTACTTC. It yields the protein CASSLRLAGGRPETQYF.

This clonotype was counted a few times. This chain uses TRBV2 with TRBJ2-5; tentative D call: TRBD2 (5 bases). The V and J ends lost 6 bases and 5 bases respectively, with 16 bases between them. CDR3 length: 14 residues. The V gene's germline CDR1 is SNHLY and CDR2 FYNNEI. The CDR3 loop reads CASRADQEYETQYF. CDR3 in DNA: TGTGCCAGCAGAGCGGATCAGGAGTATGAGACCCAGTACTTC. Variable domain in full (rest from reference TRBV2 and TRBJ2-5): EPEVTQTPSHQVTQMGQEVILRCVPISNHLYFYWYRQILGQKVEFLVSFYNNEISEKSEIFDDQFSVERPDGSNFTLKIRSTKLEDSAMYFCASRADQEYETQYFGPGTRLLVL.

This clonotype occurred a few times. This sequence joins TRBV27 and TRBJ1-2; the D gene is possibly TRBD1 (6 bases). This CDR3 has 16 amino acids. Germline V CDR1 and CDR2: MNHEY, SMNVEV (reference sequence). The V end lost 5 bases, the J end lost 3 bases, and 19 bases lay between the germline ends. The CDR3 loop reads CASSPISVQGYYGYTF. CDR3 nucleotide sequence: TGTGCCAGCAGTCCCATCTCGGTACAGGGCTACTATGGCTACACCTTC.

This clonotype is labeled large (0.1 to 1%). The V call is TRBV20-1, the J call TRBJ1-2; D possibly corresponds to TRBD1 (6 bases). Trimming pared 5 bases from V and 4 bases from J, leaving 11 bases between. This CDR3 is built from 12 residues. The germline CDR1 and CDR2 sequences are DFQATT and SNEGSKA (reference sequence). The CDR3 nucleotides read TGCAGTGCTTATCAGGGGCTCTATGGCTACACCTTC. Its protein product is CSAYQGLYGYTF.

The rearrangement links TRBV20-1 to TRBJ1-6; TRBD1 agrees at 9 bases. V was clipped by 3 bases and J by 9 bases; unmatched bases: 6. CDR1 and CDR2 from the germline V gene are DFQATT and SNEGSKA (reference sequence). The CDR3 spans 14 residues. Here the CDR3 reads CSAREDRGSSPLHF. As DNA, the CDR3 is TGCAGTGCTAGGGAGGACAGGGGTAGTTCACCCCTCCACTTT.

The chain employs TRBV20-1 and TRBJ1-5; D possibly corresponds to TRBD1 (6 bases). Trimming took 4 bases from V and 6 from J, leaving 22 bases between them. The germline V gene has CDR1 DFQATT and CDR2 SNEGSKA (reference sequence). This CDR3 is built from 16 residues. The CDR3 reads CSATPGGRGGGQPQHF. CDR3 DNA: TGCAGTGCTACCCCCGGCGGGAGGGGGGGAGGTCAGCCCCAGCATTTT.

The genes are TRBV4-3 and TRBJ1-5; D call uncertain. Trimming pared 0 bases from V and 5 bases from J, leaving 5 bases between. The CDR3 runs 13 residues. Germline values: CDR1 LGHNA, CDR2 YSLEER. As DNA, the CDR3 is TGCGCCAGCAGCCAAGATGTAGATCAGCCCCAGCATTTT. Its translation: CASSQDVDQPQHF.

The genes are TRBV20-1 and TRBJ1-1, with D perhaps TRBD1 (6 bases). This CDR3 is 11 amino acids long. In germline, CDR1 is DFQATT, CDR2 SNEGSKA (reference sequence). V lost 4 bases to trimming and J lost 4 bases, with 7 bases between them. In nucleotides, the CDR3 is TGCAGTGCTATGACAGGCACTGAAGCTTTCTTT. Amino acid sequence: CSAMTGTEAFF.

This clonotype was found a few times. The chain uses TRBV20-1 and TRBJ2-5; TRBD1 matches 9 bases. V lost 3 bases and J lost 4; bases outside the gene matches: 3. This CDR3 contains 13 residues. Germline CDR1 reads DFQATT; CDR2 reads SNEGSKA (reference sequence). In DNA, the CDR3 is TGCAGTGCTAGGACAGGGGGGCGAGAGACCCAGTACTTC. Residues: CSARTGGRETQYF.

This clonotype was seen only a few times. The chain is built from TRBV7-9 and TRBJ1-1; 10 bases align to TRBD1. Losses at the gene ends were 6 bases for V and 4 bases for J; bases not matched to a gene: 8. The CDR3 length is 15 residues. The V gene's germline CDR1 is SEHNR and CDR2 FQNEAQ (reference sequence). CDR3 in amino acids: CASSPRTGGFTEAFF. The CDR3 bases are TGTGCCAGCAGTCCGAGGACAGGGGGTTTCACTGAAGCTTTCTTT.

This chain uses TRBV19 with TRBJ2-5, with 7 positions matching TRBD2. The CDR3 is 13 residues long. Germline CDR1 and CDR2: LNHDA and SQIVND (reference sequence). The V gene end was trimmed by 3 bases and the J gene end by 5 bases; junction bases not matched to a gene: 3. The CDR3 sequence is CASSIREGETQYF. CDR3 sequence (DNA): TGTGCCAGTAGTATTAGGGAGGGGGAGACCCAGTACTTC.

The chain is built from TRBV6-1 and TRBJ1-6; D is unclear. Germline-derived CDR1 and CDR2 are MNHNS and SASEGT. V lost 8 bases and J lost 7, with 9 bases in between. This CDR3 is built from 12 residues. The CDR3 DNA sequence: TGTGCCAGCGCTCTCCCCAATTCACCCCTCCACTTT. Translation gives CASALPNSPLHF.

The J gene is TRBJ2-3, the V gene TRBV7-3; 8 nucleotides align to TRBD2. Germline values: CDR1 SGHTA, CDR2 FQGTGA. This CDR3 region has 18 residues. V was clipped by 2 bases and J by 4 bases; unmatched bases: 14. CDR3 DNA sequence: TGTGCCAGCAGCTTACTTTCTTCAGCGGGAGAGGGCCCAGATACGCAGTATTTT. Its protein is CASSLLSSAGEGPDTQYF.

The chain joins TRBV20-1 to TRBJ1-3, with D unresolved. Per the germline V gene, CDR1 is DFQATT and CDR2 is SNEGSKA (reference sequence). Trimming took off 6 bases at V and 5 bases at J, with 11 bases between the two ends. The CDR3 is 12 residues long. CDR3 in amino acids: CSAGRGRNTIYF. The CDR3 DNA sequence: TGCAGTGCCGGGAGAGGGAGAAACACCATATATTTT.

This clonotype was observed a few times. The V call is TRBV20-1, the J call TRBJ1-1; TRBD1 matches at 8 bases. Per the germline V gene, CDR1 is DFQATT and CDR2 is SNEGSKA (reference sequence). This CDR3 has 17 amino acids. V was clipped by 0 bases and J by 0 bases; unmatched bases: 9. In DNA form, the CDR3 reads TGCAGTGCTAGAGACAGGGGGCTGCGTCTACTGAACACTGAAGCTTTCTTT. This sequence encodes CSARDRGLRLLNTEAFF.

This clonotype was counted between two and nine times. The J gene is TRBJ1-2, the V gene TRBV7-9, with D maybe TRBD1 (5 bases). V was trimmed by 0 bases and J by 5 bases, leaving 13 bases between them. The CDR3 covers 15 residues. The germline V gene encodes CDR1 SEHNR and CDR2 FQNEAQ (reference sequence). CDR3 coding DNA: TGTGCCAGCAGCTTAGCGTTGGCGGGGCAATATGGCTACACCTTC. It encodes CASSLALAGQYGYTF. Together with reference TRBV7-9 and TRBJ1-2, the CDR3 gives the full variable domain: DTGVSQNPRHKITKRGQNVTFRCDPISEHNRLYWYRQTLGQGPEFLTYFQNEAQLEKSRLLSDRFSAERPKGSFSTLEIQRTEQGDSAMYLCASSLALAGQYGYTFGSGTRLTVV.

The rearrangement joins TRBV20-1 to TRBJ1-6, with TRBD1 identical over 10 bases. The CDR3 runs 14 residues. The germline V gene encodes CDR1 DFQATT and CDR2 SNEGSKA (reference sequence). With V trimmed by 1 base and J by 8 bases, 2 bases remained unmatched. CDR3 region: CSARAGTGDSPLHF. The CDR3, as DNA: TGCAGTGCTAGAGCCGGGACAGGGGATTCACCCCTCCACTTT.